The 19 T cell receptor beta chains given below trace back to one sample, sequenced in a study of blood T cell repertoires in COVID-19. Sequencing was performed with immunoSEQ multiplex PCR; in TCRdb, only in-frame clones are kept and a portion is missing. Here the sample spans 180,000 or so clones, roughly 84% being singletons. Sample: PBMCs or T cells enriched from blood (not recorded which). Every receptor here comes from a woman aged 60-75 years who had recovered from COVID-19.

The chain is built from TRBV11-2 and TRBJ1-1; TRBD1 is a possible D gene (5 bases). CDR1 and CDR2 from the germline V gene are SGHAT and FQNNGV. With 5 bases removed from V and 3 bases from J, the gap between germline ends came to 10 bases. The CDR3 contains 13 residues. CDR3 coding DNA: TGTGCCAGCAGCCGTCTCAGGGACACTGAAGCTTTCTTT. This translates into CASSRLRDTEAFF.

CDR3 nucleotides: TGCGCCAGCAGCTCCCCCCTGAACACCGGGGAGCTGTTTTTT. This translates into CASSSPLNTGELFF. The gene calls are TRBV5-1 and TRBJ2-2; D gene unclear. V was shortened by 3 bases and J by 1 base, with 7 bases between the two germline ends. This CDR3 has 14 residues. Germline assignment: CDR1 SGHRS and CDR2 YFSETQ.

This chain joins TRBV7-2 and TRBJ1-2; D uncertain. From germline, CDR1 is SGHTA and CDR2 FQGNSA. CDR3 length: 14 residues. V was pared by 1 base and J by 5 bases, with 11 bases between. The CDR3 bases are TGTGCCAGCAGCTTAGATGTCCGCGGATATGGCTACACCTTC. Translation: CASSLDVRGYGYTF.

The rearrangement joins TRBV15 to TRBJ2-7; TRBD1 aligns across 9 bases. The ends lost 5 bases at V and 3 bases at J; junction bases unmatched: 5. CDR1 LNHNV and CDR2 YYDKDF come from the germline V gene (reference sequence). The CDR3 has 14 residues. The CDR3 spells CATSGDRDYYEQYF. CDR3 bases: TGTGCCACCAGCGGGGACAGGGACTACTACGAGCAGTACTTC.

CDR3 in DNA: TGTGCCTGGAGTCATCTGTCAGGGGCTGGCTACACCTTC. This sequence encodes CAWSHLSGAGYTF. This rearrangement joins TRBV30 to TRBJ1-2; maybe TRBD1 (6 bases). The CDR3 covers 13 residues. V dropped 2 bases and J dropped 7 bases, with 14 bases sitting between them. CDR1 and CDR2 (germline): GTSNPN, SVGIG (reference sequence).

This sequence joins TRBV10-3 and TRBJ1-6, with D maybe TRBD1 (5 bases). The CDR3 runs to 20 residues. V lost 1 base and J lost 0, with 19 bases in between. Per germline, CDR1 ENHRY and CDR2 SYGVKD. CDR3 DNA: TGTGCCATCAGTGAGTTAGGCCAGGGAACGACAAGCTCCTATAATTCACCCCTCCACTTT. Its protein is CAISELGQGTTSSYNSPLHF.

The rearrangement uses TRBV29-1 and TRBJ2-5; TRBD1 is a possible D gene (6 bases). CDR1 is SQVTM, CDR2 ANQGSEA, per germline. CDR3 size: 12 residues. Between the trimmed V and J ends, which lost 6 bases and 3 bases, there was a span of 11 bases. CDR3 sequence reads: CSVVGGEETQYF. For the CDR3, the DNA is TGCAGCGTAGTAGGGGGAGAAGAGACCCAGTACTTC.

The chain employs TRBV30 and TRBJ2-1; D possibly corresponds to TRBD1 (6 bases). Germline V gene sequence: CDR1 GTSNPN, CDR2 SVGIG (reference sequence). The CDR3 sequence is 12 residues long. V lost 2 bases and J lost 12, with 14 bases in between. CDR3 residues: CAWSRKGERQFF. The CDR3 coding sequence is TGTGCCTGGAGTAGGAAGGGGGAACGGCAGTTCTTC. Drawing the rest from reference TRBV30 and TRBJ2-1, the complete variable domain is SQTIHQWPATLVQPVGSPLSLECTVEGTSNPNLYWYRQAAGRGLQLLFYSVGIGQISSEVPQNLSASRPQDRQFILSSKKLLLSDSGFYLCAWSRKGERQFFGPGTRLTVL.

This sequence joins TRBV5-4 and TRBJ2-1; D might be TRBD1 (5 bases). Germline lookup yields CDR1 SGHNT and CDR2 YYREEE (reference sequence). The CDR3 consists of 13 residues. V was trimmed by 2 bases and J by 6 bases, leaving 9 bases between them. In DNA, the CDR3 is TGTGCCAGCAGCTTATCGACAGTCAATGAGCAGTTCTTC. Translated: CASSLSTVNEQFF. The full variable domain, with the rest looked up from reference TRBV5-4 and TRBJ2-1, is ETGVTQSPTHLIKTRGQQVTLRCSSQSGHNTVSWYQQALGQGPQFIFQYYREEENGRGNFPPRFSGLQFPNYSSELNVNALELDDSALYLCASSLSTVNEQFFGPGTRLTVL.

J is TRBJ1-1 and V is TRBV5-1; D possibly corresponds to TRBD1 (5 bases). In germline, CDR1 is SGHRS, CDR2 YFSETQ. CDR3 size: 14 residues. V was shortened by 3 bases and J by 2 bases, with 11 bases between the two germline ends. CDR3 sequence: CASSWVGTNTEAFF. DNA for the CDR3: TGCGCCAGCAGCTGGGTTGGGACTAACACTGAAGCTTTCTTT.

The CDR3 DNA follows: TGTGCCAGCAGTTTATCCAGGCTGAACACTGAAGCTTTCTTT. The encoded protein is CASSLSRLNTEAFF. The V call is TRBV27, the J call TRBJ1-1; D gene unclear. V was shortened by 0 bases and J by 0 bases, with 5 bases between the two germline ends. The germline V gene encodes CDR1 MNHEY and CDR2 SMNVEV (reference sequence). This CDR3 region has 14 residues.

J is TRBJ2-5 and V is TRBV5-1; 8 bases fit TRBD1. CDR1 and CDR2 from the germline V gene are SGHRS and YFSETQ. The V gene end was trimmed by 1 base and the J gene end by 1 base; junction bases not matched to a gene: 6. This CDR3 region has 16 residues. The CDR3 DNA reads TGCGCCAGCAGCTTGCAGGGGGCAGGGATCCAAGAGACCCAGTACTTC. It translates to CASSLQGAGIQETQYF.

This clone appeared a single time. The chain's CDR3 is CASSKAPGTYNSPLHF. The CDR3 nucleotides read TGTGCCAGCAGCAAAGCCCCGGGGACCTATAATTCACCCCTCCACTTT. The rearrangement uses TRBV21-1 and TRBJ1-6. TRBV21-1 is a recognized pseudogene. This CDR3 has 16 amino acids.

V gene TRBV2 combines with J gene TRBJ1-2; D gene unclear. Germline values: CDR1 SNHLY, CDR2 FYNNEI. The CDR3 runs 15 residues. The germline V and J ends were trimmed by 7 bases and 8 bases, with 23 bases remaining between them. CDR3 residues: CASTETRTSIQGYTF. The CDR3 DNA follows: TGTGCCAGCACAGAGACAAGGACTTCGATACAGGGCTACACCTTC. The entire variable domain, with the rest obtained from reference TRBV2 and TRBJ1-2, is as follows: EPEVTQTPSHQVTQMGQEVILRCVPISNHLYFYWYRQILGQKVEFLVSFYNNEISEKSEIFDDQFSVERPDGSNFTLKIRSTKLEDSAMYFCASTETRTSIQGYTFGSGTRLTVV.

V usage is TRBV9 and J usage is TRBJ2-2, with 11 bases lining up with TRBD1. This CDR3 comprises 16 residues. Germline loops: CDR1 SGDLS, CDR2 YYNGEE. J gave up 7 bases and V 0 bases, and 5 bases lay outside the gene matches. DNA for the CDR3: TGTGCCAGCAGCGTAGAGGGGACAGGGGGGATCGGGGAGCTGTTTTTT. Translated, it gives CASSVEGTGGIGELFF.

The V gene is TRBV3-1 (or the pseudogene TRBV3-2), the J gene TRBJ1-2; the D is unclear. The CDR3 is made up of 12 amino acids. CDR1 is LGHDT and CDR2 is YNNKEL in the germline V gene (reference sequence). V lost 3 bases, J lost 8 bases, and 10 bases lay in between. The CDR3 loop is CASSQVQVGYTF. The CDR3 bases are TGTGCCAGCAGCCAGGTCCAGGTCGGCTACACCTTC.

J is TRBJ1-1 and V is TRBV18; no definite D call. Looked up from germline, CDR1 is KGHSH and CDR2 is LQKENI. V gave up 2 bases and J gave up 8 bases, with 12 bases separating them. The length of the CDR3 is 13 residues. The CDR3 protein is CASSPTSAKEAFF. The DNA of the CDR3 is TGTGCCAGCTCACCAACTTCCGCGAAGGAAGCTTTCTTT.

The count of this clone is one. The CDR3 sequence is CASSVDGTASWETQYF. For the CDR3, the DNA is TGTGCCAGCAGCGTAGACGGGACAGCGTCCTGGGAGACCCAGTACTTC. The V call is TRBV9, the J call TRBJ2-5, with TRBD1 identical over 7 bases. V shed 0 bases, J shed 5 bases, and the junction held 10 bases outside the gene matches. Per germline, CDR1 SGDLS and CDR2 YYNGEE. The CDR3 runs 16 residues.

This chain joins TRBV10-1 and TRBJ2-3; 10 positions agree with TRBD2. Per the germline V gene, CDR1 is WNHNN and CDR2 is SYGVQD (reference sequence). The CDR3 loop spans 15 amino acids. The ends lost 7 bases at V and 2 bases at J; junction bases unmatched: 6. The CDR3 spells CASKTSGCLTDTQYF. The CDR3 region has the DNA TGCGCCAGCAAGACTAGCGGGTGCCTCACAGATACGCAGTATTTT.